This T cell receptor beta chain derives from a study of cytomegalovirus exposure and HLA in healthy donors. Trimming removed 4 bases from V and 7 bases from J, with 8 bases in between. The germline CDR1 and CDR2 sequences are MGHDK and SYGVNS. This CDR3 has 13 amino acids. Vbeta (60) and Jbeta (13) primers were used in the PCR. Data came from immunoSEQ multiplex PCR; TCRdb stores just in-frame clones and leaves some out. Altogether roughly 130,000 clones are present, 79% being singletons, with the ten largest covering 1.5% to 2.5%. Findings and caveats of the study: The later analysis indicated that the majority of CMV-associated TCR beta chains appeared HLA-restricted.

In regard to this clone: The antigen is not known.

This sequence originates from a man aged 18-30 years in good health and CMV-seronegative. Sequencing was performed on PBMCs. This chain uses TRBV25-1 with TRBJ1-6; a possible D gene is TRBD1 (5 bases). CDR3: CASSGQPNSPLHF. CDR3 nucleotide sequence: TGTGCCAGCAGTGGACAGCCGAATTCACCCCTCCACTTT.